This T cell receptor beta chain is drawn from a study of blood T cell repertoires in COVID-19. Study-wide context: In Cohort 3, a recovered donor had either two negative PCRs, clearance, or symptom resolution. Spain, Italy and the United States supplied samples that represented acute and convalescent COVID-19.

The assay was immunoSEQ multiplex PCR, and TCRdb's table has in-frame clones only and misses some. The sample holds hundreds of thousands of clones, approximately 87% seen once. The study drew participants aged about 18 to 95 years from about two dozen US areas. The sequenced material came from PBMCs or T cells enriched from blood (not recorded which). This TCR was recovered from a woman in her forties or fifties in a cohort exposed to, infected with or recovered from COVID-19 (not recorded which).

CDR3 in DNA: TGTGCCAGCAGCCCATCCCAGGGTAGCAATCAGCCCCAGCATTTT. It translates to CASSPSQGSNQPQHF. The rearrangement links TRBV9 to TRBJ1-5; TRBD1 might be the D (5 bases). The germline CDR1 and CDR2 sequences are SGDLS and YYNGEE. V was clipped by 4 bases and J by 0 bases, with 11 bases between them. The CDR3 spans 15 residues.